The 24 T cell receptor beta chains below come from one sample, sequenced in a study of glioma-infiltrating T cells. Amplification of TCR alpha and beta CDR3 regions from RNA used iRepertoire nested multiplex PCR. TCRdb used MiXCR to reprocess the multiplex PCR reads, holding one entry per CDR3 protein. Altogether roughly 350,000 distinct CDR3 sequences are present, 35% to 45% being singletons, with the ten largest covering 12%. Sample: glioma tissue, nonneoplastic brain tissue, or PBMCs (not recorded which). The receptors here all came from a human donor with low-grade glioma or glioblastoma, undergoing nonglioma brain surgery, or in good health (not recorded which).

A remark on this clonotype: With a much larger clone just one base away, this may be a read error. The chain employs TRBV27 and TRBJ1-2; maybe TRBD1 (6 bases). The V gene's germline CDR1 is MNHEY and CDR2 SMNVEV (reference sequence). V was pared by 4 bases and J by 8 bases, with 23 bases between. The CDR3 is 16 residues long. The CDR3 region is CASSSSPGAAPRGYTF. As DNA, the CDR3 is TGTGCCAGCAGTTCATCTCCAGGGGCCGCACCTAGGGGCTACACCTTC.

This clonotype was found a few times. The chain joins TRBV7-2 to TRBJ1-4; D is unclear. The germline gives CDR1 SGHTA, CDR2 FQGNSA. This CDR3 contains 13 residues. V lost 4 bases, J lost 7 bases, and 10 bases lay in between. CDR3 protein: CASSSLLGEKLFF. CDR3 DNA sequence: TGTGCCAGCAGCTCCCTCTTGGGTGAAAAACTGTTTTTT.

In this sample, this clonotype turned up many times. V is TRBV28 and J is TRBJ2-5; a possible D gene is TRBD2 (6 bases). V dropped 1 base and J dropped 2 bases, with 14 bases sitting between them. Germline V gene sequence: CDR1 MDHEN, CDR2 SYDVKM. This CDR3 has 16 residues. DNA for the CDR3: TGTGCCAGCAGTTTATTTGGTCGCGGGGATCAAGAGACCCAGTACTTC. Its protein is CASSLFGRGDQETQYF.

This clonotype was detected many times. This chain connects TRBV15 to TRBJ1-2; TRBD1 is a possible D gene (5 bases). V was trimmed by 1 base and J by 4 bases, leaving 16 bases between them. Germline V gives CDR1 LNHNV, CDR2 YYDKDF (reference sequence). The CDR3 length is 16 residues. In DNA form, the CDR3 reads TGTGCCACCAGCAGAGGGCCGGGCAGGGCGGGCTATGGCTACACCTTC. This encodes CATSRGPGRAGYGYTF. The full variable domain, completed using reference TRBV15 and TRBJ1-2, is DAMVIQNPRYQVTQFGKPVTLSCSQTLNHNVMYWYQQKSSQAPKLLFHYYDKDFNNEADTPDNFQSRRPNTSFCFLDIRSPGLGDTAMYLCATSRGPGRAGYGYTFGSGTRLTVV.

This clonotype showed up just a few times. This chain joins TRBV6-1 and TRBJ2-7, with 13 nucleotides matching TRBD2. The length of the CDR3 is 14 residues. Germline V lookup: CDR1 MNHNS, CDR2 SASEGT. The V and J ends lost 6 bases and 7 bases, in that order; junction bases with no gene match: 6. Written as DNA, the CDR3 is TGTGCCAGCAGACAAGGACTAGCGGGAGTTGAGCAGTACTTC. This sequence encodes CASRQGLAGVEQYF.

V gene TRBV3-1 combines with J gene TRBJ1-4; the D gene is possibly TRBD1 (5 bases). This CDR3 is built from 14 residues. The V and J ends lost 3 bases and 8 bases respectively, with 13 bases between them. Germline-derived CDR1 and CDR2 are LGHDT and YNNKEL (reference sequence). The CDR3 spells CASSQTASGEKLFF. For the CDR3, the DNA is TGTGCCAGCAGCCAGACAGCATCTGGGGAAAAACTGTTTTTT. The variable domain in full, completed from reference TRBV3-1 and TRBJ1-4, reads DTAVSQTPKYLVTQMGNDKSIKCEQNLGHDTMYWYKQDSKKFLKIMFSYNNKELIINETVPNRFSPKSPDKAHLNLHINSLELGDSAVYFCASSQTASGEKLFFGSGTQLSVL.

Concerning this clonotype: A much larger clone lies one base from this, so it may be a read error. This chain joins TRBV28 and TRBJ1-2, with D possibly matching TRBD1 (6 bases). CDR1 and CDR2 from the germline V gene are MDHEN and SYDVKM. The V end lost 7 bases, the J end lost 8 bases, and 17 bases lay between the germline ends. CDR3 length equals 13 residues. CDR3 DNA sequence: TGTGCCAGCAATAGGGACACCCTCGAGGGCTACACCTTC. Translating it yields CASNRDTLEGYTF.

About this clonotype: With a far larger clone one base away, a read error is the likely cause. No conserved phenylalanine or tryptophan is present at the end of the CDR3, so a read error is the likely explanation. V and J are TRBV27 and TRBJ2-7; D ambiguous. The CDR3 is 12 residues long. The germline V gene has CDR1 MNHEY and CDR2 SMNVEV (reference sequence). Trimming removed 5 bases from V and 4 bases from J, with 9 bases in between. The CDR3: CASSLVGYEQYL. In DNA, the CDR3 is TGTGCCAGCAGTCTGGTGGGGTACGAGCAGTACCTC.

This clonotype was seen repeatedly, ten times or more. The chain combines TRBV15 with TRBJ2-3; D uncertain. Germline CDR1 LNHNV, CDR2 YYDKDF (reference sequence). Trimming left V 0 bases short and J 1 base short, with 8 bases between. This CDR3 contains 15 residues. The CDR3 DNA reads TGTGCCACCAGCAGAGATAGCCCGGGCACAGATACGCAGTATTTT. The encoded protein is CATSRDSPGTDTQYF.

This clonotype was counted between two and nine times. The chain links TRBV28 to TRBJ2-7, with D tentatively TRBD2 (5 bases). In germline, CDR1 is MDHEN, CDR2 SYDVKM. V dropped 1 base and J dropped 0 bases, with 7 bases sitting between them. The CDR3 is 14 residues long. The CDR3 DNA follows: TGTGCCAGCAGTTTATTAGCGATCTCCTACGAGCAGTACTTC. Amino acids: CASSLLAISYEQYF.

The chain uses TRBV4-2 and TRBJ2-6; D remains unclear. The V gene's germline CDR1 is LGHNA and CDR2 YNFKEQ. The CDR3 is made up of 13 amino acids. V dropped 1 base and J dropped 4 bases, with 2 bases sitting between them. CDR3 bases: TGTGCCAGCAGCCAAGTGGGGGCCAACGTCCTGACTTTC. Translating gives CASSQVGANVLTF.

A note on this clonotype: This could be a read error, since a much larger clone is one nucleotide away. The CDR3 here is CSAGAGGACGYTF. The CDR3 DNA reads TGCAGTGCGGGGGCGGGGGGTGCCTGTGGCTACACCTTC. V gene TRBV20-1 combines with J gene TRBJ1-2, with D possibly TRBD1 on 6 matching bases. Germline CDR1 DFQATT, CDR2 SNEGSKA (reference sequence). V dropped 6 bases and J dropped 7 bases, with 18 bases sitting between them. There are 13 residues in the CDR3.

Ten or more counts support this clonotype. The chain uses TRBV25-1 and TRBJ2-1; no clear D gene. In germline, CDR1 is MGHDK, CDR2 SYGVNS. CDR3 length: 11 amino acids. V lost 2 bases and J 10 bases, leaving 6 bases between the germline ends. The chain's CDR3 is CASSEVKEQFF. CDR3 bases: TGTGCCAGCAGTGAAGTGAAAGAGCAGTTCTTC.

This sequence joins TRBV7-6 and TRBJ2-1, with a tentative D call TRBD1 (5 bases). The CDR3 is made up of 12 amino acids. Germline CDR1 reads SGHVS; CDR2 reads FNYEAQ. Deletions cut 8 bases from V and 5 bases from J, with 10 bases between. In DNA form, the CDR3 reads TGTGCCAGCCAAGGGGCGAACAATGAGCAGTTCTTC. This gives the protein CASQGANNEQFF.

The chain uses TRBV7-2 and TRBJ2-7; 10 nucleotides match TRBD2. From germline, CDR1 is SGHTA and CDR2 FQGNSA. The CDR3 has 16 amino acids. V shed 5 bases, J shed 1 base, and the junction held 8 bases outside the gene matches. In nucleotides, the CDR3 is TGTGCCAGCAGCCACCCCGGGACTAGCGCTTCCTACGAGCAGTACTTC. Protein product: CASSHPGTSASYEQYF.

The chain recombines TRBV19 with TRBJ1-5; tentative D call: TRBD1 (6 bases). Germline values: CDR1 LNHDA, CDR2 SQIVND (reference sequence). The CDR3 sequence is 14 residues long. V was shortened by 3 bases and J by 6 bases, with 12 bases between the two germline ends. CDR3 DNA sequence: TGTGCCAGTAGTATCATACAGGGTTTTCAGCCCCAGCATTTT. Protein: CASSIIQGFQPQHF.

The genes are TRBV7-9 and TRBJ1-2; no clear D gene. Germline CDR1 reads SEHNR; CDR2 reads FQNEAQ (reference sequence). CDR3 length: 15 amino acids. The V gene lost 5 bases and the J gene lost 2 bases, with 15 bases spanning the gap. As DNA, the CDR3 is TGTGCCAGCAGCCTGACCTCCGACATGAACTATGGCTACACCTTC. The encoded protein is CASSLTSDMNYGYTF.

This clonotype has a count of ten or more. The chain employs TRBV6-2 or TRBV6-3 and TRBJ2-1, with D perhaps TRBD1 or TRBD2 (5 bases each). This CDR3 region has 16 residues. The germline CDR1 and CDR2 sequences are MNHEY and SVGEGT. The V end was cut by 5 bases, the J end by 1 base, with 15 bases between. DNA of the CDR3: TGTGCCAGCAGTGGCCGAGGGGCGGCATCCTACAATGAGCAGTTCTTC. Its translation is CASSGRGAASYNEQFF.

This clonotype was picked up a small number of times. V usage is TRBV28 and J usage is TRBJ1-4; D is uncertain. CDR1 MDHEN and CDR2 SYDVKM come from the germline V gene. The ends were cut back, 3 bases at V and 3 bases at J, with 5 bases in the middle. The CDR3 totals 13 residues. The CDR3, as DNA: TGTGCCAGCAGTTTTGGGGCTAATGAAAAACTGTTTTTT. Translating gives CASSFGANEKLFF.

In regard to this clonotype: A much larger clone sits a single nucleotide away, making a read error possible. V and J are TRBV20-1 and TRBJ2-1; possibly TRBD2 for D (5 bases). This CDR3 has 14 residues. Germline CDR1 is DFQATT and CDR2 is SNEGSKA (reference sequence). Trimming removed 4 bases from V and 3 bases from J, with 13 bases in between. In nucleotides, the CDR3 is TGCAGTGCTACTCCGAGCGGTCACTACAATGAGCAGTTCTTC. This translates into CSATPSGHYNEQFF.

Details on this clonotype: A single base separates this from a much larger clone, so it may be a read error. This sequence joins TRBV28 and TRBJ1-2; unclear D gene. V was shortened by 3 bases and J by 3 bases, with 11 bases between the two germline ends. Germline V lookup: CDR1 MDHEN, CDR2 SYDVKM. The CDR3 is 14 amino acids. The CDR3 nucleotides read TGTGCCAGCAGTTTGCCAGACCATTACTATGGCTACACCTTC. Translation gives CASSLPDHYYGYTF.

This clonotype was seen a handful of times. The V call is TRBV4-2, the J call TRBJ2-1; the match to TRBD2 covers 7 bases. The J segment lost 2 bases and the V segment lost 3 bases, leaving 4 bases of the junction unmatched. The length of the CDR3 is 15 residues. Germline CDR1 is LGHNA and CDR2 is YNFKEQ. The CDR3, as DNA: TGTGCCAGCAGCCAGGGACTAACTACCTACAATGAGCAGTTCTTC. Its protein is CASSQGLTTYNEQFF.

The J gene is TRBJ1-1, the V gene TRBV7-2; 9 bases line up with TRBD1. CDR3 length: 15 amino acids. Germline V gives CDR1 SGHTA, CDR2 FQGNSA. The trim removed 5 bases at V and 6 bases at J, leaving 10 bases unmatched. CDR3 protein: CASSAQGQGRPEAFF. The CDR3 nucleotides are TGTGCCAGCAGCGCTCAGGGACAGGGTCGACCTGAAGCTTTCTTT.

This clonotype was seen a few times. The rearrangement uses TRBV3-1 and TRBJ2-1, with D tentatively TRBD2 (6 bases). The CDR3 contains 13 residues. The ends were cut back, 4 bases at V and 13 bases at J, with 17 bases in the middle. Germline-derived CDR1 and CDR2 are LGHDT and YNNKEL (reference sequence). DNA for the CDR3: TGTGCCAGCAGCCCCCTTTGGTCGGGAGAACAGTTCTTC. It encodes CASSPLWSGEQFF.